These 14 T cell receptor beta chains came from one sample sequenced in a study of response to subunit inactivated influenza vaccine. In TCRdb, the RT-PCR reads were re-called with MiXCR into one record per CDR3 protein. Here the sample spans 450,000 to 600,000 distinct CDR3 sequences, 6.5% to 8% being singletons. Sequencing was performed on PBMCs from blood, taken around 25 months after vaccination. The receptors were gathered from a man aged 50-75 years who received an inactivated influenza vaccine.

The rearrangement joins TRBV18 to TRBJ2-1; no firm D call. Germline values: CDR1 KGHSH, CDR2 LQKENI. The CDR3 is 17 residues long. With 2 bases removed from V and 0 bases from J, the gap between germline ends came to 14 bases. The CDR3 region has the DNA TGTGCCAGCTCACCATTCTATACAGTGAGCTCCTACAATGAGCAGTTCTTC. This sequence encodes CASSPFYTVSSYNEQFF.

In this sample, this clonotype turned up many times. The gene calls are TRBV7-2 and TRBJ2-3; 8 bases are shared with TRBD1. The germline gives CDR1 SGHTA, CDR2 FQGNSA. J was trimmed by 6 bases and V by 3 bases; bases with no gene match: 5. This CDR3 region has 14 residues. CDR3 sequence: CASSFGTGGDTQYF. In DNA, the CDR3 is TGTGCCAGCAGCTTTGGGACAGGAGGGGATACGCAGTATTTT. Supplemented by reference TRBV7-2 and TRBJ2-3, the full variable domain reads GAGVSQSPSNKVTEKGKDVELRCDPISGHTALYWYRQSLGQGLEFLIYFQGNSAPDKSGLPSDRFSAERTGGSVSTLTIQRTQQEDSAVYLCASSFGTGGDTQYFGPGTRLTVL.

This clonotype was found many times. This chain links TRBV20-1 with TRBJ1-1; D not resolved. Per the germline V gene, CDR1 is DFQATT and CDR2 is SNEGSKA (reference sequence). V was clipped by 0 bases and J by 0 bases, with 8 bases between them. The CDR3 length is 14 residues. The CDR3 region has the DNA TGCAGTGCTAGAGATCTCGGGTTGAACACTGAAGCTTTCTTT. The encoded protein is CSARDLGLNTEAFF.

This clonotype came up a few times. J is TRBJ1-2 and V is TRBV12-3 or TRBV12-4, with 8 bases identical to TRBD1. The ends lost 6 bases at V and 4 bases at J; junction bases unmatched: 4. CDR3 length: 13 amino acids. The CDR3, as DNA: TGTGCCAGCAGCCCGGGACAGGTCTATGGCTACACCTTC. Protein sequence: CASSPGQVYGYTF.

The chain combines TRBV20-1 with TRBJ2-1, with no clear D. The CDR3 loop spans 13 amino acids. V lost 6 bases and J lost 1, with 10 bases in between. The germline V gene has CDR1 DFQATT and CDR2 SNEGSKA (reference sequence). The CDR3 protein is CSAPASSYNEQFF. CDR3 in DNA: TGCAGTGCCCCCGCCTCTTCCTACAATGAGCAGTTCTTC.

The chain links TRBV5-5 to TRBJ2-3, with D uncertain. V was trimmed by 4 bases and J by 0 bases, leaving 15 bases between them. CDR1 is SGHKS and CDR2 is YYEKEE in the germline V gene (reference sequence). This CDR3 has 16 residues. CDR3 protein: CASSGRRGSSTDTQYF. Here the CDR3 DNA reads TGTGCCAGCAGCGGGCGCCGTGGCAGTAGCACAGATACGCAGTATTTT. The whole variable domain, filled in from reference TRBV5-5 and TRBJ2-3, reads DAGVTQSPTHLIKTRGQQVTLRCSPISGHKSVSWYQQVLGQGPQFIFQYYEKEERGRGNFPDRFSARQFPNYSSELNVNALLLGDSALYLCASSGRRGSSTDTQYFGPGTRLTVL.

This clonotype was observed at least ten times. The V and J genes are TRBV12-3 or TRBV12-4 and TRBJ2-5; 8 positions agree with TRBD1. This CDR3 region has 14 residues. The J segment lost 5 bases and the V segment lost 1 base, leaving 3 bases of the junction unmatched. As DNA, the CDR3 is TGTGCCAGCAGTTTAGGGACAGGGAGGGAGACCCAGTACTTC. Protein product: CASSLGTGRETQYF.

This clonotype has a count of ten or more. V is TRBV25-1 and J is TRBJ2-7, with 9 bases that match TRBD1. V dropped 6 bases and J dropped 5; count of bases not matched to a gene: 8. Germline CDR1 reads MGHDK; CDR2 reads SYGVNS. This CDR3 has 14 residues. The CDR3 DNA reads TGTGCCAGCAGATCGACAGGGGGTGGCGACGAGCAGTACTTC. This sequence encodes CASRSTGGGDEQYF.

This clonotype was detected once. This chain links TRBV2 with TRBJ2-1; 10 nucleotides agree with TRBD1. Trimming took 7 bases from V and 6 from J; bases not matched to a gene: 6. Germline V gene sequence: CDR1 SNHLY, CDR2 FYNNEI. CDR3 length: 14 amino acids. The CDR3 bases are TGTGCCAGCATCAGACAGGGGGCTGGCAATGAGCAGTTCTTC. Its protein product is CASIRQGAGNEQFF.

The V gene is TRBV7-2, the J gene TRBJ2-3; possibly TRBD2 for D (5 bases). The germline V gene encodes CDR1 SGHTA and CDR2 FQGNSA. This CDR3 is 13 amino acids long. Trimming removed 8 bases at V and 6 bases at J, with 15 bases between. The CDR3, as DNA: TGTGCCAGCGCTTACGGGGTATATGATACGCAGTATTTT. Translating gives CASAYGVYDTQYF.

This clonotype was found many times. The gene calls are TRBV5-1 and TRBJ2-7; D uncertain. This CDR3 comprises 12 residues. CDR1 and CDR2 (germline): SGHRS, YFSETQ. Trimming cost V 0 bases and J 3 bases, with 4 bases left between them. The CDR3 loop reads CASSLDFYEQYF. The DNA for the CDR3 is TGCGCCAGCAGCTTGGACTTCTACGAGCAGTACTTC.

This clonotype occurred a few times. V is TRBV20-1 and J is TRBJ1-1; D gene unclear. Trimming cost V 0 bases and J 6 bases, with 11 bases left between them. The CDR3 is made up of 13 amino acids. Germline CDR1 reads DFQATT; CDR2 reads SNEGSKA (reference sequence). The CDR3 region has the DNA TGCAGTGCTAGAGATGGAGGGATCCCTGAAGCTTTCTTT. Protein: CSARDGGIPEAFF.

In its sample, this clonotype was seen a few times. V gene TRBV5-6 combines with J gene TRBJ1-6, with a possible D match to TRBD1 (5 bases). Germline-derived CDR1 and CDR2 are SGHDT and YYEEEE. The CDR3 is made up of 14 amino acids. The germline V and J ends were trimmed by 2 bases and 8 bases, with 11 bases remaining between them. The CDR3, as DNA: TGTGCCAGCAGCTTATCCAGGGATCATTCACCCCTCCACTTT. Protein product: CASSLSRDHSPLHF. The variable domain in full, with the rest retrieved from reference TRBV5-6 and TRBJ1-6, is DAGVTQSPTHLIKTRGQQVTLRCSPKSGHDTVSWYQQALGQGPQFIFQYYEEEERQRGNFPDRFSGHQFPNYSSELNVNALLLGDSALYLCASSLSRDHSPLHFGNGTRLTVT.

V is TRBV29-1 and J is TRBJ1-4; 7 bases agree with TRBD1. The V gene end was trimmed by 1 base and the J gene end by 5 bases; junction bases not matched to a gene: 7. Germline assignment: CDR1 SQVTM and CDR2 ANQGSEA. The CDR3 is made up of 15 amino acids. In nucleotides, the CDR3 is TGCAGCGTTGAAGTTTGGGGGACAGAGAATGAAAAACTGTTTTTT. Encoded protein: CSVEVWGTENEKLFF.